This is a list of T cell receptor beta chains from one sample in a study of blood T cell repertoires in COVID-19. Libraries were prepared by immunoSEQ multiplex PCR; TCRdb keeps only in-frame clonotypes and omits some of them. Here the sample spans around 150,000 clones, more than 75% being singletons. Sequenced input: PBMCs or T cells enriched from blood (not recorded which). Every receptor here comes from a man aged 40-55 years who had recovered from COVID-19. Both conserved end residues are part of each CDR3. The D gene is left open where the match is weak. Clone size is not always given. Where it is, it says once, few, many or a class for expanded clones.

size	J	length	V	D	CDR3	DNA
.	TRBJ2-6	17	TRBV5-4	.	CASRSHMESSGANVLTF	TGTGCCAGCCGGTCCCACATGGAGAGCTCTGGGGCCAACGTCCTGACTTTC
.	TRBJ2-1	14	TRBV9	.	CASSVEGLIGEQFF	TGTGCCAGCAGCGTGGAGGGACTGATAGGTGAGCAGTTCTTC
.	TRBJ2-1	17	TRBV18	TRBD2	CASSLQEASGGYNEQFF	TGTGCCAGCTCACTCCAAGAGGCTAGCGGGGGGTACAATGAGCAGTTCTTC
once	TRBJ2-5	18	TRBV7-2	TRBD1	CASSLAAVGTGGLETQYF	TGTGCCAGCAGCTTAGCGGCTGTGGGCACAGGGGGGTTGGAGACCCAGTACTTC
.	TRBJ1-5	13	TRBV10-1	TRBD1	CASIRTGNQPQHF	TGCGCCAGCATCAGGACAGGGAATCAGCCCCAGCATTTT
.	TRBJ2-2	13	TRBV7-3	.	CASSPTVTGELFF	TGTGCCAGCAGTCCCACAGTTACCGGGGAGCTGTTTTTT
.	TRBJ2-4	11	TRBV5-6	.	CASSLGDIQYF	TGTGCCAGCAGCTTAGGGGACATTCAGTACTTC
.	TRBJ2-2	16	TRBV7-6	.	CASSSGQTSNTGELFF	TGTGCCAGCAGCTCTGGACAGACCTCGAACACCGGGGAGCTGTTTTTT
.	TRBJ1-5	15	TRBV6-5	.	CASRLTGSSNQPQHF	TGTGCCAGCAGACTTACAGGGAGTAGCAATCAGCCCCAGCATTTT
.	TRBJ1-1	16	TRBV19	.	CASSLTWGGLNTEAFF	TGTGCCAGTAGCCTAACGTGGGGGGGTCTGAACACTGAAGCTTTCTTT
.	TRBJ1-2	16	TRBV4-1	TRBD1	CASSQDGTVLNYGYTF	TGCGCCAGCAGCCAAGATGGGACAGTTCTTAACTATGGCTACACCTTC
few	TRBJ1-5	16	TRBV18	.	CASSPPSAGPNQPQHF	TGTGCCAGCTCACCACCCAGCGCAGGGCCCAATCAGCCCCAGCATTTT
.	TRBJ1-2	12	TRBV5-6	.	CASSLDIYGYTF	TGTGCCAGCAGCTTGGATATCTATGGCTACACCTTC
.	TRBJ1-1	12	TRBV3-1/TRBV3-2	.	CASRTLTGEAFF	TGTGCCAGCAGAACACTGACAGGAGAAGCTTTCTTT
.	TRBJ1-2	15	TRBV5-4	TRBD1	CASSYPGQGLDGYTF	TGTGCCAGCAGCTATCCGGGACAGGGTTTGGACGGCTACACCTTC
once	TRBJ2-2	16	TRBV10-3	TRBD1	CAISEIAGGPAGELFF	TGTGCCATCAGTGAGATAGCAGGGGGCCCGGCCGGGGAGCTGTTTTTT
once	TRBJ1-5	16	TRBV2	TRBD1	CASSAQQGPAGQPQHF	TGTGCCAGCAGTGCCCAACAGGGGCCGGCCGGGCAGCCCCAGCATTTT
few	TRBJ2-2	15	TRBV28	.	CASLTETRWTGELFF	TGTGCCAGTCTCACAGAGACTAGATGGACCGGGGAGCTGTTTTTT
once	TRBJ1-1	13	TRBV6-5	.	CASSLSWSTEAFF	TGTGCCAGCAGCCTATCATGGTCCACTGAAGCTTTCTTT
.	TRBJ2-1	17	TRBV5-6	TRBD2	CASRGGGPGSSYNEQFF	TGTGCCAGCAGGGGCGGGGGGCCCGGAAGCTCCTACAATGAGCAGTTCTTC
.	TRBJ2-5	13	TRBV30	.	CAWRGARLETQYF	TGTGCCTGGAGGGGGGCAAGATTAGAGACCCAGTACTTC
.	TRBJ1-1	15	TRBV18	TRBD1	CASSLDRGRTTEAFF	TGTGCCAGCTCACTGGACAGGGGGCGGACCACTGAAGCTTTCTTT
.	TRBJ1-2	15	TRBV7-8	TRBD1	CASSLSRGLDYGYTF	TGTGCCAGCAGCTTATCGAGGGGGCTGGACTATGGCTACACCTTC
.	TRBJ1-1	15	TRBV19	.	CASSLRVLGNTEAFF	TGTGCCAGTAGTCTCCGGGTCCTGGGGAACACTGAAGCTTTCTTT
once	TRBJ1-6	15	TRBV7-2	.	CASSHPRGYNSPLHF	TGTGCCAGCAGCCACCCTCGCGGGTATAATTCACCCCTCCACTTT
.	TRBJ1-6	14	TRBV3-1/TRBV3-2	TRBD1	CASSSTGANSPLHF	TGTGCCAGCAGTTCAACAGGGGCAAATTCACCCCTCCACTTT
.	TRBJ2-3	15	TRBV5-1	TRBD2	CASSILAGGGDTQYF	TGCGCCAGCAGCATCTTAGCGGGGGGCGGAGATACGCAGTATTTT
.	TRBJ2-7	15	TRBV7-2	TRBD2	CASSLASLAGSEQYF	TGTGCCAGCAGCTTAGCATCACTAGCGGGGTCCGAGCAGTACTTC
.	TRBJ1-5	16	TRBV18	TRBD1	CASSDQTGGSNQPQHF	TGTGCCAGCTCAGATCAGACAGGGGGTAGCAATCAGCCCCAGCATTTT
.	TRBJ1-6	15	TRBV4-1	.	CASSQGYLGNSPLHF	TGCGCCAGCAGCCAAGGGTATCTCGGTAATTCACCCCTCCACTTT
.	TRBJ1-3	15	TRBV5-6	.	CASSLGSGSGNTIYF	TGTGCCAGCAGCTTGGGCAGTGGCTCTGGAAACACCATATATTTT
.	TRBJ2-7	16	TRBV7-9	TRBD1	CASSLSPRDRVGEQYF	TGTGCCAGCAGCTTATCCCCCCGGGACAGGGTAGGCGAGCAGTACTTC
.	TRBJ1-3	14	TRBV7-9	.	CASSLGAAGNTIYF	TGTGCCAGCAGCTTAGGGGCCGCTGGAAACACCATATATTTT
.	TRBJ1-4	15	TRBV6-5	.	CASDRTGATNEKLFF	TGTGCCAGCGACCGAACAGGTGCAACTAATGAAAAACTGTTTTTT
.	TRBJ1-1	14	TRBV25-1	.	CASSEYIPPVEAFF	TGTGCCAGCAGTGAATATATCCCACCGGTAGAAGCTTTCTTT
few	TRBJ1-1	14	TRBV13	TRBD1	CASSPRGQDTEAFF	TGTGCCAGCAGCCCTAGGGGACAGGACACTGAAGCTTTCTTT
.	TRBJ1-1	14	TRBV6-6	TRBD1	CASSPDRGGTEAFF	TGTGCCAGCAGTCCTGACAGGGGCGGCACTGAAGCTTTCTTT
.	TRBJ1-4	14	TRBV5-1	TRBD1	CASSLSYTGGKLFF	TGCGCCAGCAGCTTGTCCTATACAGGGGGAAAACTGTTTTTT
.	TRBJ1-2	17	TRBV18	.	CASSKGGGPNSNYGYTF	TGTGCCAGCTCAAAAGGCGGGGGGCCTAATTCTAACTATGGCTACACCTTC
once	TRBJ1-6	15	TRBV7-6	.	CASSVGGVGNSPLHF	TGTGCCAGCAGCGTAGGGGGAGTAGGTAATTCACCCCTCCACTTT
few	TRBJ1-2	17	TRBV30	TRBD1	CAWSVKGGGQRNYGYTF	TGTGCCTGGAGTGTAAAAGGGGGCGGCCAAAGGAACTATGGCTACACCTTC
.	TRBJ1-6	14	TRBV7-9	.	CASSLSRVDSPLHF	TGTGCCAGCAGCTTAAGTCGGGTAGATTCACCCCTCCACTTT
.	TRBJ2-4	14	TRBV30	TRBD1	CAWSGNRGQNIQYF	TGTGCCTGGAGTGGGAACAGGGGCCAAAACATTCAGTACTTC
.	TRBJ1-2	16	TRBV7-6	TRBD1	CASSPTTLTGGKGYTF	TGTGCCAGCAGCCCCACGACACTTACAGGGGGCAAGGGCTACACCTTC